A single sample gave rise to the 16 T cell receptor beta chains below, sequenced in a study of blood T cell repertoires in COVID-19. The repertoire was sequenced with immunoSEQ multiplex PCR; TCRdb's copy has only in-frame clones and lacks some. The sample carries approximately 260,000 clones, 70% to 90% recorded once. Specimen: peripheral blood. These receptor sequences come from a woman aged 70-85 years with acute or convalescent COVID-19.

Notes on this clone: Other DNA sequences in the same sample also yield this CDR3. The chain has TRBV5-6 and TRBJ1-2, with D possibly being TRBD1 (5 bases). This CDR3 is 13 amino acids long. V dropped 3 bases and J dropped 5 bases, with 11 bases sitting between them. Germline CDR1 is SGHDT and CDR2 is YYEEEE. Written as DNA, the CDR3 is TGTGCCAGCAGCTCGGGGGGAGGGTATGGCTACACCTTC. Translating it yields CASSSGGGYGYTF. The variable domain in full, with the rest retrieved from reference TRBV5-6 and TRBJ1-2, is DAGVTQSPTHLIKTRGQQVTLRCSPKSGHDTVSWYQQALGQGPQFIFQYYEEEERQRGNFPDRFSGHQFPNYSSELNVNALLLGDSALYLCASSSGGGYGYTFGSGTRLTVV.

This chain joins TRBV10-3 and TRBJ1-1; D is unclear. Trimming took off 4 bases at V and 1 base at J, with 10 bases between the two ends. This CDR3 spans 14 amino acids. The germline CDR1 and CDR2 sequences are ENHRY and SYGVKD. In nucleotides, the CDR3 is TGTGCCATCAGTGCTGGAGGAGCGAACACTGAAGCTTTCTTT. Protein sequence: CAISAGGANTEAFF.

The chain has TRBV7-2 and TRBJ1-2, with D perhaps matching TRBD1 (6 bases). Trimming took 1 base from V and 2 from J, leaving 8 bases between them. The V gene's germline CDR1 is SGHTA and CDR2 FQGNSA. CDR3 size: 14 residues. CDR3 in DNA: TGTGCCAGCAGCTTAGTCACAGGGAACTATGGCTACACCTTC. Protein sequence: CASSLVTGNYGYTF.

The chain combines TRBV3-1 (or the pseudogene TRBV3-2) with TRBJ1-1; TRBD1 matches 8 bases. This CDR3 contains 14 residues. Germline CDR1 is LGHDT and CDR2 is YNNKEL (reference sequence). V lost 4 bases and J lost 5; bases outside the gene matches: 6. The CDR3 sequence: CASSRGDRLTEAFF. CDR3 in DNA: TGTGCCAGCAGCCGCGGGGACAGGTTGACTGAAGCTTTCTTT.

This clone appeared once. This sequence joins TRBV3-1 (or the pseudogene TRBV3-2) and TRBJ2-5; D unclear. Germline V CDR1 and CDR2: LGHDT, YNNKEL (reference sequence). The CDR3 length is 13 residues. Trimming left V 1 base short and J 4 bases short, with 7 bases between. CDR3 in amino acids: CASSQANAETQYF. The CDR3, as DNA: TGTGCCAGCAGCCAAGCTAACGCAGAGACCCAGTACTTC.

The V gene is TRBV6-5, the J gene TRBJ2-3; 11 bases agree with TRBD2. Germline V gene data show CDR1 as MNHEY and CDR2 as SVGAGI. The J segment lost 2 bases and the V segment lost 4 bases, leaving 2 bases of the junction unmatched. The CDR3 is 15 amino acids. DNA for the CDR3: TGTGCCAGCAGTTTAGCGGGGGGGTACACAGATACGCAGTATTTT. Its protein product is CASSLAGGYTDTQYF.

The genes are TRBV4-1 and TRBJ2-7; no clear D gene. Per the germline V gene, CDR1 is MGHRA and CDR2 is YSYEKL. Trimming removed 1 base from V and 3 bases from J, with 13 bases in between. The length of the CDR3 is 15 residues. The chain's CDR3 is CASSQGATLNYEQYF. CDR3 in DNA: TGCGCCAGCAGCCAAGGCGCGACACTGAACTACGAGCAGTACTTC.

The chain uses TRBV19 and TRBJ1-2; TRBD1 might be the D (6 bases). The CDR3 extends over 13 amino acids. Germline values: CDR1 LNHDA, CDR2 SQIVND (reference sequence). V was clipped by 7 bases and J by 5 bases, with 14 bases between them. CDR3 loop: CASTGGQRYGYTF. CDR3 sequence (DNA): TGTGCCAGTACCGGAGGACAGAGATATGGCTACACCTTC.

V usage is TRBV25-1 and J usage is TRBJ1-2; 11 nucleotides match TRBD1. V was pared by 7 bases and J by 9 bases, with 7 bases of the junction left unmatched. CDR3 length equals 13 residues. CDR1 and CDR2 (germline): MGHDK, SYGVNS. The CDR3 region has the DNA TGTGCCAGCACTGGGACAGGGGGGATGAGCTACACCTTC. Encoded protein: CASTGTGGMSYTF.

The chain uses TRBV3-1 (or the pseudogene TRBV3-2) and TRBJ2-2, with a possible D match to TRBD2 (5 bases). The CDR3 contains 14 residues. Trimming cost V 1 base and J 5 bases, with 8 bases left between them. Per the germline V gene, CDR1 is LGHDT and CDR2 is YNNKEL (reference sequence). The CDR3 nucleotides are TGTGCCAGCAGCCAAGGGGGAGCTACCGGGGAGCTGTTTTTT. Protein sequence: CASSQGGATGELFF.

The V and J genes are TRBV29-1 and TRBJ1-1, with D perhaps TRBD1 (5 bases). Germline V CDR1 and CDR2: SQVTM, ANQGSEA. V lost 4 bases to trimming and J lost 4 bases, with 7 bases between them. The length of the CDR3 is 11 residues. The CDR3 DNA reads TGCAGCGTTGTAGGGGTCACTGAAGCTTTCTTT. Its translation: CSVVGVTEAFF.

J is TRBJ1-5 and V is TRBV7-6, with D possibly TRBD1 on 6 matching bases. Germline values: CDR1 SGHVS, CDR2 FNYEAQ. The CDR3 has 16 residues. V was trimmed by 4 bases and J by 6 bases, leaving 19 bases between them. This CDR3 reads CASSSATGPRAQPQHF. DNA for the CDR3: TGTGCCAGCAGCTCGGCGACAGGCCCTAGGGCTCAGCCCCAGCATTTT. The complete variable domain, with remaining parts taken from reference TRBV7-6 and TRBJ1-5, reads GAGVSQSPRYKVTKRGQDVALRCDPISGHVSLYWYRQALGQGPEFLTYFNYEAQQDKSGLPNDRFSAERPEGSISTLTIQRTEQRDSAMYRCASSSATGPRAQPQHFGDGTRLSIL.

J is TRBJ1-1 and V is TRBV27, with a weak D call TRBD1 (5 bases). The germline V and J ends were trimmed by 7 bases and 5 bases, with 14 bases remaining between them. Germline V gene sequence: CDR1 MNHEY, CDR2 SMNVEV (reference sequence). This CDR3 contains 13 residues. For the CDR3, the DNA is TGTGCCAGCAAGGAGGGGCGCTGGACTGAAGCTTTCTTT. It translates to CASKEGRWTEAFF.

In its sample, this clone was seen once. This chain connects TRBV6-1 to TRBJ2-2, with D unresolved. Per germline, CDR1 MNHNS and CDR2 SASEGT. This CDR3 spans 16 amino acids. The germline V and J ends were trimmed by 4 bases and 2 bases, with 14 bases remaining between them. CDR3 in DNA: TGTGCCAGCAGTGGTACGTCACTAAGAAACACCGGGGAGCTGTTTTTT. This encodes CASSGTSLRNTGELFF.

The chain employs TRBV3-1 (or the pseudogene TRBV3-2) and TRBJ2-2, with a weak D call TRBD1 (6 bases). The CDR3 covers 14 residues. Deletions cut 5 bases from V and 4 bases from J, with 11 bases between. Per the germline V gene, CDR1 is LGHDT and CDR2 is YNNKEL (reference sequence). Here the CDR3 reads CASSKQGGTGELFF. Here the CDR3 DNA reads TGTGCCAGCAGCAAACAGGGTGGCACCGGGGAGCTGTTTTTT.

The rearrangement links TRBV28 to TRBJ2-5; 10 nucleotides match TRBD2. The CDR3 has 15 residues. V lost 5 bases, J lost 5 bases, and 8 bases stayed unmatched. Looked up from germline, CDR1 is MDHEN and CDR2 is SYDVKM. The CDR3 DNA is TGTGCCAGCAGTCCCCCCAGCGGGGGGGTGGAGACCCAGTACTTC. Its translation is CASSPPSGGVETQYF.